The sequence of this T cell receptor (beta chain) was determined in a study of blood T cells in healthy people across ages. About the research overall: Template-switching capture recovered about one barcoded beta molecule per two T cells.

Approximately 10 milliliters was the volume of peripheral blood drawn from each donor. Each sample used at least 6 million PBMCs. This clonotype was observed a single time. Its antigen remains unknown. With a J-beta primer mix and a sample-barcoded 5' primer, a second PCR ran about 7 to 12 cycles. A single record per CDR3 protein comes from TCRdb applying MiXCR to the 5' RACE reads. The sample carries hundreds of thousands of distinct CDR3 sequences, more than 45% recorded once. General study results and limits: Naive CD4+ cell counts and diversity both ran higher in long-lived than in aged donors.

Deletions cut 4 bases from V and 1 base from J, with 16 bases between. The CDR3 contains 16 residues. Germline V gene lookup returns CDR1 LGHNA and CDR2 YSLEER. Source material: blood. The sequence was collected from an elderly man in good health. The chain employs TRBV4-3 and TRBJ1-1; a possible D gene is TRBD1 (5 bases). The CDR3 DNA follows: TGCGCCAGCAGCCGAGAAATAGGGACGGAGAACACTGAAGCTTTCTTT. Translating gives CASSREIGTENTEAFF.